These 11 T cell receptor beta chains came from one sample sequenced in a study of TIL therapy for anti-PD-1-resistant metastatic lung cancer. Sequencing used immunoSEQ v3. Repertoires were generated with immunoSEQ multiplex PCR, while TCRdb's copy carries only in-frame clones and drops some. The data hold approximately 97,000 clones, with less than 70% observed a single time. Indicated time point: pre-treatment sample, taken before nivolumab and TIL therapy. Most excised metastases sampled were pleural nodules or supraclavicular lymph nodes. The source was tumor tissue, collected at baseline. All receptors derive from a person aged 25 to 79 with non-small cell lung cancer.

The chain employs TRBV7-2 and TRBJ2-7; D is perhaps TRBD1 (6 bases). Between the trimmed V and J ends, which lost 3 bases and 5 bases, there was a span of 14 bases. The CDR3 is 14 amino acids. Germline V CDR1 and CDR2: SGHTA, FQGNSA. The CDR3 coding sequence is TGTGCCAGCAGCTTGCAGGGGTTAAAAAACGAGCAGTACTTC. Translated, it gives CASSLQGLKNEQYF.

The J gene is TRBJ2-5, the V gene TRBV12-3 or TRBV12-4, with a weak D call TRBD1 (6 bases). The CDR3 runs to 13 residues. V was cut by 3 bases and J by 4 bases, with 9 bases left in between. The CDR3 DNA reads as TGTGCCAGCAGTTTCATAGGGGGAGAGACCCAGTACTTC. Its protein is CASSFIGGETQYF.

This clone has at least ten counts. This chain uses TRBV4-3 with TRBJ1-1; D is perhaps TRBD1 (6 bases). Deletions cut 1 base from V and 6 bases from J, with 9 bases between. This CDR3 region has 13 residues. CDR1 is LGHNA and CDR2 is YSLEER in the germline V gene. The CDR3 here is CASSQVGGPEAFF. CDR3 DNA: TGCGCCAGCAGCCAAGTTGGGGGGCCTGAAGCTTTCTTT.

The chain carries TRBV7-9 and TRBJ1-1; a weak D match, TRBD1 (6 bases). CDR1 and CDR2 (germline): SEHNR, FQNEAQ (reference sequence). The CDR3 sequence is 14 residues long. V gave up 11 bases and J gave up 0 bases, with 16 bases separating them. In DNA, the CDR3 is TGTGCCTCCGGGAAGGGGGGCTTGAACACTGAAGCTTTCTTT. Its translation: CASGKGGLNTEAFF.

V usage is TRBV7-9 and J usage is TRBJ1-2; 11 bases are a match to TRBD1. The J segment lost 3 bases and the V segment lost 5 bases, leaving 5 bases of the junction unmatched. CDR1 is SEHNR, CDR2 FQNEAQ, per germline (reference sequence). The CDR3 covers 15 residues. The CDR3: CASSIAGQGDYGYTF. CDR3 DNA: TGTGCCAGCAGCATTGCGGGACAGGGGGACTATGGCTACACCTTC.

The chain joins TRBV12-3 or TRBV12-4 to TRBJ1-3; 9 nucleotides line up with TRBD1. After removal of 3 bases from V and 8 bases from J, the junction contained 2 bases not matched to a gene. The CDR3 contains 13 residues. In nucleotides, the CDR3 is TGTGCCAGCAGTTTGGACAGGGGCGACACCATATATTTT. Amino acids: CASSLDRGDTIYF.

The genes are TRBV6-1 and TRBJ2-5, with D hard to call. The V gene's germline CDR1 is MNHNS and CDR2 SASEGT. The CDR3 is 14 residues long. V was cut by 2 bases and J by 2 bases, with 9 bases left in between. This chain's CDR3 is CASSELALQETQYF. The CDR3 nucleotides read TGTGCCAGCAGTGAATTGGCCTTACAAGAGACCCAGTACTTC.

The chain employs TRBV27 and TRBJ2-6, with 9 bases fitting TRBD1. Germline values: CDR1 MNHEY, CDR2 SMNVEV (reference sequence). The CDR3 spans 18 residues. Trimming took 4 bases from V and 6 from J; bases not matched to a gene: 13. The CDR3 DNA sequence: TGTGCCAGCAGTTACCTCTACCGCGGACAGGGGAAGGCCAACGTCCTGACTTTC. This sequence encodes CASSYLYRGQGKANVLTF.

The rearrangement links TRBV19 to TRBJ1-6, with D perhaps TRBD1 (6 bases). CDR3 length: 16 residues. Germline V gives CDR1 LNHDA, CDR2 SQIVND (reference sequence). Trimming left V 3 bases short and J 5 bases short, with 14 bases between. The DNA of the CDR3 is TGTGCCAGTAGTATCGGAGGGACAACTAATAATTCACCCCTCCACTTT. This translates into CASSIGGTTNNSPLHF. The variable domain in full, completed from reference TRBV19 and TRBJ1-6, reads DGGITQSPKYLFRKEGQNVTLSCEQNLNHDAMYWYRQDPGQGLRLIYYSQIVNDFQKGDIAEGYSVSREKKESFPLTVTSAQKNPTAFYLCASSIGGTTNNSPLHFGNGTRLTVT.

The chain has TRBV28 and TRBJ1-2; possibly TRBD1 for D (5 bases). Germline CDR1 reads MDHEN; CDR2 reads SYDVKM. V lost 5 bases, J lost 3 bases, and 13 bases lay in between. The CDR3 spans 14 residues. The CDR3: CASSKSRGDYGYTF. The CDR3, as DNA: TGTGCCAGCAGTAAATCACGGGGCGACTATGGCTACACCTTC.

J is TRBJ1-5 and V is TRBV27; TRBD1 aligns across 8 bases. CDR1 and CDR2 (germline): MNHEY, SMNVEV (reference sequence). The trim removed 4 bases at V and 4 bases at J, leaving 15 bases unmatched. The CDR3 runs to 18 residues. CDR3 region: CASSSSRQGARRNQPQHF. The CDR3 nucleotides are TGTGCCAGCAGTTCCTCCCGGCAGGGGGCGCGTCGAAATCAGCCCCAGCATTTT.